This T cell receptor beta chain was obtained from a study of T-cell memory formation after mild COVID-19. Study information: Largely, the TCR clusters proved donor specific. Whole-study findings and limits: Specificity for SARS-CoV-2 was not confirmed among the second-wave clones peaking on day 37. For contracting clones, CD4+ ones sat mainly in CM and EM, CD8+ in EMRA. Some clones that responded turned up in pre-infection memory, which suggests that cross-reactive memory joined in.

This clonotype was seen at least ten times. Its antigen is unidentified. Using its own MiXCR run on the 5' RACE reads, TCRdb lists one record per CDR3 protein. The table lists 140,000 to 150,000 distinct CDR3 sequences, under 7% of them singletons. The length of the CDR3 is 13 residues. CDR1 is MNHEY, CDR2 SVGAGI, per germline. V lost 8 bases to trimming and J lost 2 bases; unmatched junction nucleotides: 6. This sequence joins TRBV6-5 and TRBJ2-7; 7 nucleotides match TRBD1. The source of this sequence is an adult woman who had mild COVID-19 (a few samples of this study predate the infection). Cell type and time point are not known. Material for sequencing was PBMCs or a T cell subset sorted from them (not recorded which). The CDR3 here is CASGRQGPYEQYF. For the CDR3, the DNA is TGTGCCAGCGGGAGACAGGGACCCTACGAGCAGTACTTC.